These T cell receptor beta chains were read from a single sample in a study of T cell responses to AZD1222 COVID-19 vaccine. The table came from immunoSEQ multiplex PCR; TCRdb's copy has only in-frame clones and leaves some out. The repertoire holds approximately 210,000 clones, with approximately 90% as singletons. The sequencing used peripheral blood, collected 28 days after the second AZD1222 dose. The receptors were sampled from an adult who received the AZD1222 COVID-19 vaccine. Each CDR3 is given with its conserved first and last residue. The size of a clone is reported for some rows only, either as once, few or many, or as a class for expanded clones.

abundance	v_gene	j_gene	CDR3aa
.	TRBV7-3	TRBJ2-2	CASSLQGGLTGELFF
.	TRBV28	TRBJ1-4	CASSRTPGRGVGVKLFF
few	TRBV5-4	TRBJ2-2	CASSREPGQNTGELFF
.	TRBV29-1	TRBJ1-2	CSVGQAVGGYTF
.	TRBV19	TRBJ2-3	CASSIVGRRADTQYF
once	TRBV19	TRBJ1-4	CASSSVPGTPSEKLFF
once	TRBV2	TRBJ2-6	CASSGTEQGANVLTF
.	TRBV5-6	TRBJ2-7	CASSLVGPGEQYF
.	TRBV11-3	TRBJ1-6	CASSLEGTGHSPLHF
.	TRBV11-3	TRBJ2-1	CASSFAGTESGNEQFF
.	TRBV27	TRBJ1-1	CASSSGLMNTEAFF
.	TRBV11-2	TRBJ2-2	CASSLEVGTNTGELFF
.	TRBV7-9	TRBJ2-7	CASSWSGTRSSYEQYF
.	TRBV12-3/TRBV12-4	TRBJ2-7	CASRSNYEQYF
.	TRBV10-3	TRBJ1-1	CAIRTSTGARMNTEAFF
.	TRBV11-2	TRBJ2-4	CASSSGFVIQYF
.	TRBV5-4	TRBJ1-6	CASSGQGSSSPLHF
once	TRBV6-6	TRBJ2-7	CASRTAGQGAYEQYF
.	TRBV27	TRBJ2-7	CASRPDGIGTKQYF
.	TRBV6-6	TRBJ2-7	CASSYEVYYEQYF
.	TRBV7-9	TRBJ1-6	CASSIGGLPSPLHF
.	TRBV2	TRBJ2-2	CASRSGGTRALELFF
.	TRBV5-1	TRBJ1-3	CASSSVAGGNTIYF
.	TRBV30	TRBJ1-4	CAWTTNRDRLDEKLFF
.	TRBV19	TRBJ1-2	CASSNGQPGSHYGYTF
.	TRBV30	TRBJ1-1	CAGDRVNTEAFF
.	TRBV27	TRBJ2-2	CASSRNRDTGELFF
.	TRBV2	TRBJ2-3	CASSEQAGNTDTQYF
.	TRBV7-3	TRBJ2-6	CASSLTSGSSGANVLTF
.	TRBV11-2	TRBJ1-1	CASSLDQVAEAFF
.	TRBV11-2	TRBJ1-4	CASSPREWWEKLFF
.	TRBV6-5	TRBJ1-1	CASRVRGSTEAFF
.	TRBV29-1	TRBJ1-1	CSVAGTHTEAFF